This note documents a single T cell receptor beta chain sequence. Its antigen remains unidentified. No quality values exist for individual bases; no much larger clone is one base distant. Libraries were constructed by the immunoSEQ multiplex PCR assay. TCRdb re-hosts the immuneACCESS table, in-frame sequences only. Its copies lack some clones; in the studies checked, an unresolved V gene accounts for under half of them, and the cause for the rest is not known. Present in this sample are more than 25,000 clones, around three quarters of which were seen just once. Of the sample, under 6.5% falls within the top ten clones. The data are from a study of Siglec-9 on CD8 T cells in melanoma (dated by TCRdb to between 2018 and 2021). Regarding the research as a whole: The study examined the expression of Siglec-9 on CD8+ T cells and how Siglec-9 regulates T cells within the melanoma tumor microenvironment.

CDR1 is given as GTSNPN and CDR2 as SVGIG, both from the germline V gene (reference sequence). V ends up 3 bases short and J 4 bases short, with an unmatched junction base count of 4. The CDR3 numbers 13 residues from cysteine through phenylalanine. Only the CDR3 DNA is retained, 39 bases long and in frame from the first base. Paper-wide results and their limitations: According to the reported findings, Siglec-9 marked and regulated a subset of effector memory CD8+ T cells that seemed to build up inside melanoma tumors.

Sequencing was done on a sample of Siglec-9- CD8+ T cells sorted from blood. The cell subset or site label, read with the paper, signifies: CD8 T cells lacking Siglec-9. The sequence joins TRBV30 to TRBJ1-2, with 8 bases in between that match TRBD1. This sequence originates from a human donor in good health. For the CDR3, the sequence is CAWSLDRAYGYTF. The DNA sequence follows: TGTGCCTGGAGCCTGGACAGGGCCTATGGCTACACCTTC.